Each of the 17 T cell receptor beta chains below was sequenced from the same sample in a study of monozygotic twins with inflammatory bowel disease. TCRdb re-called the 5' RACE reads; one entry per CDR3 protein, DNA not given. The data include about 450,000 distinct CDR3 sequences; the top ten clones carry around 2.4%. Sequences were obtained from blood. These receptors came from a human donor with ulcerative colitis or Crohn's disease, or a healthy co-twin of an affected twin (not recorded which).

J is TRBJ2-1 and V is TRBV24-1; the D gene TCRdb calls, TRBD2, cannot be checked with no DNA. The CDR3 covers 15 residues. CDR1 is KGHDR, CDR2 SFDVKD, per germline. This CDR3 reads CATSGTSGVYNEQFF.

CDR3 amino acids: CASKGRGFPEAFF. This chain joins TRBV27 and TRBJ1-1; the TCRdb D gene call, TRBD1, has no DNA to confirm it. The CDR3 runs to 13 residues. Germline values: CDR1 MNHEY, CDR2 SMNVEV (reference sequence).

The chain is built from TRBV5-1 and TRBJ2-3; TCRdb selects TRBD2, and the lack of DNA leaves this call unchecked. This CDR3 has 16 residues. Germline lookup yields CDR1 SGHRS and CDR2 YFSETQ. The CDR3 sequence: CASSLVGLGSTDTQYF.

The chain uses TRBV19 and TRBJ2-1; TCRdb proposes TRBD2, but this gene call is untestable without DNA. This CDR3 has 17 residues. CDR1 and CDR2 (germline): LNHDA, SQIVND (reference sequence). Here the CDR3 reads CASSIDRIPASYNEQFF.

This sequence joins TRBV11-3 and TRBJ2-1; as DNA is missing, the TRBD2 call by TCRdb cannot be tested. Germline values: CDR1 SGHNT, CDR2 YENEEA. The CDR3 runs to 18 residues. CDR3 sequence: CASSRGRGGTSSYNEQFF.

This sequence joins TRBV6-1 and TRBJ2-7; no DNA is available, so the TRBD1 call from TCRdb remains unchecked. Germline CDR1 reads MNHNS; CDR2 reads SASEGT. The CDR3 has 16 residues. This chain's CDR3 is CASSRRTGRRSYEQYF.

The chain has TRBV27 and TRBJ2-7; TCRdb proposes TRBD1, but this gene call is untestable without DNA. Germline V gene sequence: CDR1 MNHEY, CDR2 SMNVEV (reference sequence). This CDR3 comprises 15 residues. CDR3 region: CASSRPSAGSYEQYF.

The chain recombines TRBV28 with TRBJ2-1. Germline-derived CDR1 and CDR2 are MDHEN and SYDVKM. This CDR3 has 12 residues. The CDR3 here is CASSFGFREQFF.

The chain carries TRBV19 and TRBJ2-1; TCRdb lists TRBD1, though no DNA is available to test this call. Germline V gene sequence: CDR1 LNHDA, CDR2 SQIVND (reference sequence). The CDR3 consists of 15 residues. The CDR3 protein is CASSASGLLDNEQFF. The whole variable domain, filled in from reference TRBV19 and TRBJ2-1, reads DGGITQSPKYLFRKEGQNVTLSCEQNLNHDAMYWYRQDPGQGLRLIYYSQIVNDFQKGDIAEGYSVSREKKESFPLTVTSAQKNPTAFYLCASSASGLLDNEQFFGPGTRLTVL.

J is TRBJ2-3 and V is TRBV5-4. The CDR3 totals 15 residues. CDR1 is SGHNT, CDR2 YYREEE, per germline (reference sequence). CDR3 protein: CASSFGRTSTDTQYF.

CDR3 sequence reads: CASSQDGLAGGMAHEQFF. V gene TRBV4-1 combines with J gene TRBJ2-1; TCRdb calls TRBD2, which cannot be checked without DNA. This CDR3 region has 18 residues. Germline CDR1 MGHRA, CDR2 YSYEKL.

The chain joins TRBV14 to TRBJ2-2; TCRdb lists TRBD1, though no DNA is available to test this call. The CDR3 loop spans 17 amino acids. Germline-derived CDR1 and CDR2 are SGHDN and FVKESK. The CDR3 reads CASSPSPGQGTSGELFF.

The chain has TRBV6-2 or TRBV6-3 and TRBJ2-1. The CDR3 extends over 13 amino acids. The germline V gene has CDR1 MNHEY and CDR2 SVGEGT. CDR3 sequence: CASYGTPYNEQFF.

This CDR3 reads CASSNSGMGETQYF. The J gene is TRBJ2-5, the V gene TRBV11-3; lacking DNA, the TRBD2 call made by TCRdb goes unchecked. Germline V gene sequence: CDR1 SGHNT, CDR2 YENEEA. The CDR3 loop spans 14 amino acids.

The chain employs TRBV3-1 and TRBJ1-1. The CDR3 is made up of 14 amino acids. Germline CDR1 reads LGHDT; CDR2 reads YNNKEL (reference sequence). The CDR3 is CASSQPHGNTEAFF.

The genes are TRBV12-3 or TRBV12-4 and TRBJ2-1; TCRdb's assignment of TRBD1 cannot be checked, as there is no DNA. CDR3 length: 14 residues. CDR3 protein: CASILRGQYNEQFF.

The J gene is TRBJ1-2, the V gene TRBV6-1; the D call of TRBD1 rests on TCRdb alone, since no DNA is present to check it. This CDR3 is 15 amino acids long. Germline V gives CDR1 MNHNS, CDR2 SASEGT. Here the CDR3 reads CASSQGGRADYGYTF.